This T cell receptor beta chain was retrieved from a study of cytomegalovirus exposure and HLA in healthy donors. TCRdb keeps only in-frame clones here, not all; method: immunoSEQ multiplex PCR. The repertoire includes tens of thousands of clones, approximately 94% of them detected once, and roughly 3.2% sits in the top ten. Worth noting for this clone: Its matching antigen is unknown.

Regarding the study as a whole: Specificity for CMV antigens was confirmed in vitro for three of the CMV-associated chains.

The sample was PBMCs. The sequence was collected from a woman aged 18 to 35 in good health and CMV-seropositive.

CDR3 DNA sequence: TGTGCCAGTAGTGCCCCGTGGGGACAGGGTGGCACTGAAGCTTTCTTT. This gives the protein CASSAPWGQGGTEAFF. The rearrangement uses TRBV19 and TRBJ1-1; 9 nucleotides agree with TRBD1. The CDR3 extends over 16 amino acids. Trimming at V came to 5 bases and at J to 4 bases, leaving 11 bases not matched to a gene. Germline CDR1 reads LNHDA; CDR2 reads SQIVND (reference sequence).